This T cell receptor (beta chain) emerged from a study of OX40 agonist ivuxolimab in advanced cancers. About the investigation overall: The costimulatory receptor OX40 (CD134) was targeted by ivuxolimab, a fully human IgG2 agonistic monoclonal antibody. Intravenous ivuxolimab was administered to patients every 2 weeks at six dose levels: 0.01, 0.1, 0.3, 1.5, 3 and 10 mg/kg. Among the roughly 52 dose-escalation patients, around 20 had hepatocellular carcinoma, about 15 melanoma, 9 renal cell carcinoma and 9 head and neck cancer. In the dose-escalation cohort, nearly 85% of patients were male, and the mean age was 60 years with a range of roughly 20 to 80. Prior anti-PD-1, anti-PD-L1 or anti-CTLA-4 therapy was permitted, and checkpoint inhibitors had been received by about 37% of dose-escalation patients. Three dose-escalation patients achieved partial responses, one with hepatocellular carcinoma and two with cutaneous melanoma. Peripheral TCRbeta sequencing was intended to test whether TCR sequence diversity was altered and clonal T-cell expansion was caused by ivuxolimab. The monotherapy dose-escalation portion (N of about 49 patients) of the phase I ivuxolimab trial is reported in the paper.

A distance of 6 bases separates the germline ends of V and J, which lose 0 bases and 0 bases respectively. The CDR3 sequence holds 14 residues, the cysteine and phenylalanine included. Only the CDR3 portion is preserved as DNA: 42 bases, with reading frame beginning at the first base. From the germline V gene, CDR1 is SGHDT and CDR2 is YYEEEE. Genomic DNA was extracted from sorted cells for sequencing of the TCRbeta CDR3 region. The immunoSEQ Assay was used to sequence the TCRbeta CDR3 regions. Entries here come from immuneACCESS through TCRdb and include only in-frame sequences with V and J called. Some clones fail to appear in such tables; in the studies checked, an unresolved V gene covers under half of the shortfall, and the cause of the remainder is unknown. Across this sample there are roughly 75,000 clones, with more than 85% seen only once. The ten largest account for about 6.4% of the sample.

The trial excluded patients who had a history of autoimmune disease or were on systemic immunosuppression. Peripheral blood for TCR sequencing was drawn from every dose cohort at baseline, at cycle 4 day 1 and at cycle 7 day 1. Samples came from an open-label, multicenter, first-in-human phase I dose-escalation trial of ivuxolimab. Adults with locally advanced or metastatic head and neck squamous cell, hepatocellular, melanoma or renal cell carcinoma were enrolled in the trial. Before TCR sequencing, CD4+ T cells and CD8+ T cells from peripheral blood were sorted into separate populations. Broader findings and caveats from the paper: Which antigens the clonally expanded peripheral T cells were specific for was not determined. In partial responders in the 0.1-3.0 mg/kg groups, normalized peripheral clonal expansion was found to be among the lowest, especially among CD8+ T cells. Low levels of normalized T-cell clonal expansion were also shown by some nonresponding patients. After ivuxolimab, more expanded clones were found on average in CD8+ T cells than in CD4+ T cells. At doses of 0.1 to 3.0 mg/kg, clonal expansion of both CD4+ and CD8+ blood T cells was observed from baseline to week 6.

About this clone: Its binding antigen is unknown. The sample holds no much larger clone one base away, and base qualities are not on file.

The receptor was derived from an adult with an advanced solid tumor such as melanoma, head and neck, liver or kidney cancer. Source: CD4+ or CD8+ T cells sorted from blood, taken in a trial of the OX40 agonist ivuxolimab. This sequence uses TRBV5-6 and TRBJ1-1, with TRBD1 tentatively as D gene (6 bases match). At the DNA level, the sequence is TGTGCCAGCAGCTTGGGGACAGTGAACACTGAAGCTTTCTTT. Translated, this is CASSLGTVNTEAFF.